The T cell receptor beta chain under discussion was sequenced for a study of T cells in Graves' hyperthyroidism and ophthalmopathy (dated by TCRdb to the late 2010s). Regarding the complete study: Peripheral blood was sampled at the time of initial diagnosis, prior to any treatment. A discovery cohort of about 95 patients, roughly 43 with Graves' ophthalmopathy and approximately 55 with stable Graves' hyperthyroidism, was used to find distinguishing TCR V-J signatures. According to the paper, TCR Vbeta CDR3 sequencing was carried out on about 140 peripheral blood samples, which came from approximately 41 ophthalmopathy, approximately 78 hyperthyroidism and some 17 progressor patients. Prospective prediction of ophthalmopathy was tested in an independent validation cohort consisting of some 18 hyperthyroidism patients and over 15 patients who later progressed to ophthalmopathy. Following sampling, methimazole starting at 30 mg daily was given to hyperthyroidism patients, and high-dose intravenous methylprednisolone was given to ophthalmopathy patients. In more than 5 Graves' hyperthyroidism patients, the study also compared T-cell repertoires from thyroid tissue with T-cell repertoires from blood. For training and testing, the 100 or so patients in the discovery cohort were randomly divided in a 7:3 ratio. Broad study findings and their caveats: Most expanded thyroid clonotypes (frequency above 0.001) were also detected in blood, suggesting blood repertoires may reflect thyroid immune responses. A model built on a 13 V-J signature distinguished ophthalmopathy from stable hyperthyroidism, reaching approximately 89% sensitivity and 81.08% specificity in cross-validation and 80%/75% in testing. In validation, the model predicted progression to ophthalmopathy a median of about 6.8 months before onset, with 70% to 71% sensitivity and more than 72% specificity. No statistical method was used to fix the sample size in advance, and group allocation was not hidden from the investigators.

Trimming removed 8 bases from V and 3 bases from J, leaving 8 bases between the germline ends. Including cysteine and phenylalanine, the CDR3 has 13 amino acids. Only the CDR3 DNA stays, 39 bases, in frame from base 1. In the germline V gene, CDR1 corresponds to MGHRA and CDR2 to YSYEKL. As for this clonotype: This clone's antigen is unknown. No much larger clone is present one base from it, and per-base qualities are unavailable.

The TCR beta CDR3 regions were amplified from the RNA transcripts. The TCR CDR3 was subjected to a first round of RT-PCR using the HTBI primer set and the Qiagen OneStep RT-PCR kit. A second multiplex PCR round built the libraries, followed by size selection and purification. Paired-end sequencing of the libraries was performed with 100 bp reads on an Illumina HiSeq2000. The paper's processing steps were these. Raw data were processed with SOAPnuke, discarding reads with adapters, uncalled bases, mean Phred below 15, or no exact constant-primer or identifier match. COPE v1.2.5 was used to merge high-quality paired reads, and clonotypes were defined as unique nucleotide sequences. Clonotypes were aligned to IMGT TRBV, TRBD and TRBJ reference segments using MiTCR v1.1. Only V-J combinations with frequency above 0.0001, covering 99.2% of repertoires, were analysed. A TCS score was defined as the ratio between F50 (clonal expansion) and ExV (chaos), using BLOSUM62-based TCRdist between CDR3 peptides within each V-J. Welch's t-statistics and random forest reduced around 510 V-J features to 10 to 15, which were used in a naive Bayes classifier (R e1071). TCRdb reworked the public reads: Q25 trimming with fastp, MiXCR clone assembly, productive beta chains retained. Identical CDR3 proteins give one entry, which carries the most common genes and DNA. The V and J calls follow TCRdb's processing rather than the paper's. This sample has about 550,000 distinct CDR3 sequences in its table, and less than 25% of those were observed once. Jointly, the top ten make up more than 25% of the sample.

A patient counted as having stable Graves' hyperthyroidism if no progression to ophthalmopathy occurred over 18 months of follow-up. The hyperthyroidism patients were between 18 and 65 years old and newly diagnosed, with a disease duration of less than 2 months. Any patient with an uncontrolled infection, another autoimmune disease, pregnancy or lactation was excluded. Clinical symptoms, serum thyroxine and TRAb, thyroid ultrasound, and orbital computed tomography formed the basis for the diagnoses. Ficoll-Paque density gradient centrifugation was used to isolate PBMCs from approximately 10 ml of fresh peripheral blood. Total RNA was extracted with Trizol reagent, and quality was checked on an Agilent 2100 Bioanalyzer.

The V and J genes are TRBV4-1 and TRBJ2-6; TRBD2 is a possible D gene, resting on 6 matching bases. The TCR sequence derives from a man between 18 and 35 years old with Graves' hyperthyroidism. Sequencing input: blood. The CDR3 sequence is CASRRVGANVLTF. The nucleotide sequence reads as follows: TGCGCCAGCCGGAGGGTTGGGGCCAACGTCCTGACTTTC.